Described below is a single T cell receptor beta chain sequence and its context. Antigen specificity is unknown. Unique molecular identifiers were incorporated when the TCRbeta library was constructed. TCRdb passed the PCR reads through MiXCR, listing each CDR3 protein once. The table lists around 500,000 distinct CDR3 sequences, 20% to 25% of them singletons. This CDR3 is 15 amino acids long. V was shortened by 2 bases and J by 4 bases, with 13 bases between the two germline ends. Germline CDR1 reads SGHTA; CDR2 reads FQGNSA. This entry comes from a study of T-cell reconstitution after alpha-beta-depleted transplantation in children. Study-level results: T-cell numbers and diversity one year post-transplant derived largely from freshly generated T cells.

The sample here was PBMCs, mostly from graft donor cells, taken 360 days after TCRalphabeta/CD19-depleted stem cell transplant. The chain combines TRBV7-2 with TRBJ2-3; no clear D. This clonotype originated in a boy under three years old who had a stem cell transplant for acute myeloid leukemia, so the T cells may come from the graft donor. CDR3 nucleotide sequence: TGTGCCAGCAGCTTATCAGTGGCAATTGCAGATACGCAGTATTTT. Amino acid sequence: CASSLSVAIADTQYF.